This TCR beta chain was recorded in a study of TIL therapy for anti-PD-1-resistant metastatic lung cancer. Study-level information: Median patient age was approximately 59, ranging about 38-80 years.

Specified time point: pre-treatment sample, taken before nivolumab and TIL therapy. The tumor samples were excised metastases, mostly pleural nodules or supraclavicular lymph nodes. Sequencing used immunoSEQ v3. Libraries were sequenced to around 2 million read pairs (survey) or roughly 5-6.5 million (deep). Only in-frame clones appear in the TCRdb table, and some are missing; sequencing was by immunoSEQ multiplex PCR. The top ten hold around 10% of the sample, which has thousands of clones, over 60% seen once. Material: tumor tissue, obtained at baseline. The sequence came from a person aged 25 to 85 with non-small cell lung cancer.

The DNA of the CDR3 is TGTGCCAGTGTTCGAAGACAGACAGGGCAGTTCAACGAGCAGTACTTC. As protein: CASVRRQTGQFNEQYF. The chain couples TRBV7-9 to TRBJ2-7; 7 bases fit TRBD1. The CDR3 totals 16 residues. Germline V CDR1 and CDR2: SEHNR, FQNEAQ (reference sequence). Germline trimming cut 9 bases from V and 5 bases from J; bases unmatched to any gene: 19. Drawing the rest from reference TRBV7-9 and TRBJ2-7, the complete variable domain is DTGVSQNPRHKITKRGQNVTFRCDPISEHNRLYWYRQTLGQGPEFLTYFQNEAQLEKSRLLSDRFSAERPKGSFSTLEIQRTEQGDSAMYLCASVRRQTGQFNEQYFGPGTRLTVT.